This is a list of T cell receptor beta chains from one sample in a study of blood T cell repertoires in COVID-19. Sequenced by immunoSEQ multiplex PCR; TCRdb stores in-frame clones only, minus some. The profile shows about 270,000 clones, 87% of them singletons. Sequencing was done on a sample of peripheral blood. Receptors were obtained from a woman aged 45-59 years with acute or convalescent COVID-19. Both conserved end residues are part of each CDR3. A D gene is named only where the DNA matches it firmly. The size entry is marked missing in some rows and otherwise reads once, few, many or a size class.

clone size	D gene	V gene	J gene	CDR3 length	CDR3 protein	CDR3 DNA
once	TRBD1	TRBV5-6	TRBJ2-1	11	CASSLLGGEFF	TGTGCCAGCAGCTTATTAGGGGGCGAGTTCTTC
once	TRBD1	TRBV10-3	TRBJ1-5	13	CAISEDRDQPQHF	TGTGCCATCAGTGAGGACAGGGACCAGCCCCAGCATTTT
-	TRBD1	TRBV4-2	TRBJ2-7	14	CASSPYTGGYEQYF	TGTGCCAGCAGCCCGTATACAGGGGGCTACGAGCAGTACTTC
-	-	TRBV7-8	TRBJ2-1	15	CATEWGRDTGNEQFF	TGTGCCACAGAATGGGGACGGGACACGGGCAATGAGCAGTTCTTC
-	TRBD2	TRBV2	TRBJ2-3	18	CASSVSGGRAGGADTQYF	TGTGCCAGCAGTGTGAGCGGCGGGAGGGCCGGGGGCGCAGATACGCAGTATTTT
-	TRBD1	TRBV7-8	TRBJ2-2	15	CASSEGQGGSGELFF	TGTGCCAGCAGCGAGGGACAGGGGGGGTCCGGGGAGCTGTTTTTT
-	-	TRBV19	TRBJ1-1	11	CASRGVTEAFF	TGTGCCAGCCGGGGTGTCACTGAAGCTTTCTTT
-	-	TRBV9	TRBJ2-5	14	CASSVGQGGETQYF	TGTGCCAGCAGCGTAGGGCAAGGAGGAGAGACCCAGTACTTC
-	-	TRBV14	TRBJ1-1	13	CASSPSMNTEAFF	TGTGCCAGCAGCCCCTCTATGAACACTGAAGCTTTCTTT
-	-	TRBV20-1	TRBJ1-4	15	CSASGLTVDNEKLFF	TGCAGTGCTAGTGGTCTGACAGTAGATAATGAAAAACTGTTTTTT
-	-	TRBV3-1/TRBV3-2	TRBJ1-2	14	CASSPNREGGGYTF	TGTGCCAGCAGCCCTAACAGGGAAGGAGGAGGCTACACCTTC
-	TRBD1	TRBV24-1	TRBJ1-5	14	CATSDTGAAQPQHF	TGTGCCACCAGTGATACAGGGGCAGCTCAGCCCCAGCATTTT
-	-	TRBV11-3	TRBJ2-7	13	CASSRGLSYEQYF	TGTGCCAGTAGTAGGGGGTTATCCTACGAGCAGTACTTC
-	-	TRBV14	TRBJ1-1	15	CASSPPPPRNTEAFF	TGTGCCAGCAGCCCTCCACCGCCCAGGAACACTGAAGCTTTCTTT
-	TRBD2	TRBV15	TRBJ2-1	16	CATSRDIAGVSNEQFF	TGTGCCACCAGCAGAGATATAGCGGGAGTAAGTAATGAGCAGTTCTTC
-	-	TRBV6-5	TRBJ2-7	14	CASSPTLVSYEQYF	TGTGCCAGCAGCCCGACACTTGTCTCCTACGAGCAGTACTTC
-	TRBD1	TRBV18	TRBJ1-5	15	CASSQGTDRTQPQHF	TGTGCCAGCTCACAGGGGACAGACAGGACTCAGCCCCAGCATTTT
-	-	TRBV30	TRBJ1-2	13	CAWSPLWSAGYTF	TGTGCCTGGAGTCCCCTATGGAGTGCTGGCTACACCTTC
-	-	TRBV7-9	TRBJ2-3	15	CASTPGAGEADTQYF	TGTGCCAGCACCCCAGGCGCAGGGGAAGCAGATACGCAGTATTTT
-	TRBD1	TRBV7-4	TRBJ2-4	17	CASSLVQGAAAKNIQYF	TGTGCCAGCAGCTTAGTGCAGGGGGCTGCGGCCAAAAACATTCAGTACTTC
once	-	TRBV7-8	TRBJ2-1	16	CASSLRNGSPRDEQFF	TGTGCCAGCAGCTTAAGGAACGGGAGCCCGAGGGATGAGCAGTTCTTC
once	-	TRBV29-1	TRBJ2-7	15	CSVEDLGGPSYEQYF	TGCAGCGTTGAAGATCTGGGGGGGCCCTCCTACGAGCAGTACTTC
-	TRBD2	TRBV7-8	TRBJ2-2	14	CASSSRSGGGELFF	TGTGCCAGCAGCTCCCGGTCGGGAGGCGGGGAGCTGTTTTTT